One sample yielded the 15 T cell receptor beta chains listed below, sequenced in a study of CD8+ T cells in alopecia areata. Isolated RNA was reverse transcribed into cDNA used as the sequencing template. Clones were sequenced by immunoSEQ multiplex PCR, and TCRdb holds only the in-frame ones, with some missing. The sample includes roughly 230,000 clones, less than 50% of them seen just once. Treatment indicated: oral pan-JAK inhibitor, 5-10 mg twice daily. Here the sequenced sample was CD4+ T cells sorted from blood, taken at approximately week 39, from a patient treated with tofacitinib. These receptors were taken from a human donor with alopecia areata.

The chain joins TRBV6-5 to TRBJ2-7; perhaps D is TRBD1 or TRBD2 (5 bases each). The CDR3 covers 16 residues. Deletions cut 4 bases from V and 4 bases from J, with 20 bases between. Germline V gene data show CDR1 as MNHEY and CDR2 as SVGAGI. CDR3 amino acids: CASSSNFRDGRYEQYF. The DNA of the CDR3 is TGTGCCAGCAGTTCCAACTTCAGGGACGGGCGGTACGAGCAGTACTTC.

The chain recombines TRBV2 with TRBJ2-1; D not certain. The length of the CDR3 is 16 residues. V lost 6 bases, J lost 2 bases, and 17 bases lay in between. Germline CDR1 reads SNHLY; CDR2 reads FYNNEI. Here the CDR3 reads CASSDQAGATYNEQFF. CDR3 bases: TGTGCCAGCAGCGACCAAGCAGGTGCTACCTACAATGAGCAGTTCTTC.

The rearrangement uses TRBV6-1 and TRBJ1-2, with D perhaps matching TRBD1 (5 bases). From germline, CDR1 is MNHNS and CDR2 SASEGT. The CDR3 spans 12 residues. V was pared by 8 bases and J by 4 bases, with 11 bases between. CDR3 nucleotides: TGTGCCAGCTCGGGGCCAACCTATGGCTACACCTTC. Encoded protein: CASSGPTYGYTF.

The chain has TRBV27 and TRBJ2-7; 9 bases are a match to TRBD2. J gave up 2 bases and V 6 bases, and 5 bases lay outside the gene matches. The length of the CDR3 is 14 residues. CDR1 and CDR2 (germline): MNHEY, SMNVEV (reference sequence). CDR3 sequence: CASRKTSGPYEQYF. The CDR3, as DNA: TGTGCCAGCAGAAAGACTAGCGGACCCTACGAGCAGTACTTC.

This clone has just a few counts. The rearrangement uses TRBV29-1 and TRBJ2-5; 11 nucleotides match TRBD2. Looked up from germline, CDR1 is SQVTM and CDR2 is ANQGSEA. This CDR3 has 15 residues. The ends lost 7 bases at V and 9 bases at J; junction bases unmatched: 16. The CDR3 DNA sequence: TGCAGCGCCGTCAGTAGCGGGAGGGCCGAGGGACCCCAGTACTTC. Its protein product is CSAVSSGRAEGPQYF.

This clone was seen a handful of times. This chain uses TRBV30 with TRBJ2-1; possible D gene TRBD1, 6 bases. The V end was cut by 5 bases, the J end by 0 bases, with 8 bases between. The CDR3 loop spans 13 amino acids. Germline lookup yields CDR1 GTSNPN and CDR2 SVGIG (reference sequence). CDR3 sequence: CAWHRVSYNEQFF. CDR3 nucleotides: TGTGCCTGGCACAGGGTCTCCTACAATGAGCAGTTCTTC.

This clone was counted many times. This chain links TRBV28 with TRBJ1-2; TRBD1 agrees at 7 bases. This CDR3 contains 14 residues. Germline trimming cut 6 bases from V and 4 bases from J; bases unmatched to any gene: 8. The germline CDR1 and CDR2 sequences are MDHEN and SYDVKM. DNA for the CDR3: TGTGCCAGCAGCCACCCTCGACAGGGCTATGGCTACACCTTC. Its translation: CASSHPRQGYGYTF.

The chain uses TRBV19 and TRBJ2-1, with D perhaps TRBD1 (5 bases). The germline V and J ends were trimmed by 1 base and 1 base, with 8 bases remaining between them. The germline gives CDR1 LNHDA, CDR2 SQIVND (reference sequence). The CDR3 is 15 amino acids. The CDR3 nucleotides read TGTGCCAGTAGTATAGGGCCAGGGTCCTACAATGAGCAGTTCTTC. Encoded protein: CASSIGPGSYNEQFF. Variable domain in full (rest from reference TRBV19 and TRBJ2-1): DGGITQSPKYLFRKEGQNVTLSCEQNLNHDAMYWYRQDPGQGLRLIYYSQIVNDFQKGDIAEGYSVSREKKESFPLTVTSAQKNPTAFYLCASSIGPGSYNEQFFGPGTRLTVL.

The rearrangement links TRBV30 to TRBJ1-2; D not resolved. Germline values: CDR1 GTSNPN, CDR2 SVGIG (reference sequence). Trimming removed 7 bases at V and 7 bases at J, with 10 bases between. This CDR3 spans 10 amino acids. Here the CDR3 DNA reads TGTGCCTCCGGAACCAGTGGCTACACCTTC. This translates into CASGTSGYTF.

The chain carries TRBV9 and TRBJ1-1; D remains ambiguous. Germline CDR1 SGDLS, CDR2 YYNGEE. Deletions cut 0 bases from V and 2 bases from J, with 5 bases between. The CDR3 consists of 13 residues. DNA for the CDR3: TGTGCCAGCAGCGTAGCAATAAACACTGAAGCTTTCTTT. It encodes CASSVAINTEAFF.

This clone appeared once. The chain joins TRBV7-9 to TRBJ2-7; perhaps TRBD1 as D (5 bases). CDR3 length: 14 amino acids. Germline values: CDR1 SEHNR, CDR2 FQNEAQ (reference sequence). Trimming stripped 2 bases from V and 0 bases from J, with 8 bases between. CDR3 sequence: CASSLQGSSYEQYF. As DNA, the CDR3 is TGTGCCAGCAGCTTACAGGGAAGCTCCTACGAGCAGTACTTC.

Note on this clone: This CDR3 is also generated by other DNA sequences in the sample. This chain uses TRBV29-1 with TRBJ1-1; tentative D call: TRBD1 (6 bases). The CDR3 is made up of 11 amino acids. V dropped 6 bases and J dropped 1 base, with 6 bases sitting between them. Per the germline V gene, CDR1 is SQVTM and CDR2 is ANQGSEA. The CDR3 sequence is CSVDRNTEAFF. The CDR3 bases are TGCAGCGTGGACAGGAACACTGAAGCTTTCTTT.

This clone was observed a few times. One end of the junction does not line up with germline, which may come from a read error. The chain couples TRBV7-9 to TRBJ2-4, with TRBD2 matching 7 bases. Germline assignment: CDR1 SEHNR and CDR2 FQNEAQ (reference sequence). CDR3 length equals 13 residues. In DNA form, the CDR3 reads TGTGCCAGCAGCTTAGAGGGGAGGGCAGGCTGGAACTTC. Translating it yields CASSLEGRAGWNF.

The CDR3 DNA follows: TGTGCCAGCAGGCCTAGCGGGACCCACGAGCAGTACTTC. Amino acid sequence: CASRPSGTHEQYF. This chain links TRBV2 with TRBJ2-7; 9 bases line up with TRBD2. V shed 6 bases, J shed 5 bases, and the junction held 5 bases outside the gene matches. The CDR3 runs to 13 residues. Germline V gene sequence: CDR1 SNHLY, CDR2 FYNNEI.

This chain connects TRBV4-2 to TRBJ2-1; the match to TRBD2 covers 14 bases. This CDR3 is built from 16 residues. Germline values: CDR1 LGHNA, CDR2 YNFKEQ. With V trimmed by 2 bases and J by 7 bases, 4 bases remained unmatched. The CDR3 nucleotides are TGTGCCAGCAGCCAACGACTAGCGGGAGGGGGGAATGAGCAGTTCTTC. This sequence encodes CASSQRLAGGGNEQFF.